These 8 T cell receptor beta chains were sequenced from one sample in a study of T cells in narcolepsy. The assay was immunoSEQ multiplex PCR, and TCRdb's table has in-frame clones only and misses some. The sample contains over 30,000 clones, approximately 80% of which appear only once. Sequencing used CD45RA- memory CD4+ T cells from PBMCs. The receptors here all came from a human donor with narcolepsy.

With regard to this clone: At one boundary the junction diverges from the germline segment, which might be a read error. The chain links TRBV5-1 to TRBJ2-5, with a possible D match to TRBD2 (7 bases). Germline V gene sequence: CDR1 SGHRS, CDR2 YFSETQ. This CDR3 spans 17 amino acids. CDR3 protein: CAGSVARGGSDQETQYF. CDR3 nucleotides: TGCGCCGGCAGCGTGGCCCGCGGGGGCTCTGACCAAGAGACCCAGTACTTC. Supplemented by reference TRBV5-1 and TRBJ2-5, the full variable domain reads KAGVTQTPRYLIKTRGQQVTLSCSPISGHRSVSWYQQTPGQGLQFLFEYFSETQRNKGNFPGRFSGRQFSNSRSEMNVSTLELGDSALYLCAGSVARGGSDQETQYFGPGTRLLVL.

This chain joins TRBV6-1 and TRBJ2-1; 7 positions agree with TRBD2. V was pared by 2 bases and J by 6 bases, with 7 bases of the junction left unmatched. CDR1 MNHNS and CDR2 SASEGT come from the germline V gene. CDR3 length equals 15 residues. The CDR3 sequence: CASSETGGGFNEQFF. CDR3 nucleotides: TGTGCCAGCAGTGAAACTGGCGGGGGATTCAATGAGCAGTTCTTC.

The genes are TRBV9 and TRBJ1-3; D not resolved. The CDR3 is made up of 18 amino acids. Germline CDR1 reads SGDLS; CDR2 reads YYNGEE. Trimming left V 0 bases short and J 3 bases short, with 19 bases between. CDR3 bases: TGTGCCAGCAGCGTAGTAGCCGGTGAGGTAAACTTTGGAAACACCATATATTTT. Protein product: CASSVVAGEVNFGNTIYF.

CDR3: CASSQGGRAGANVLTF. The CDR3 bases are TGTGCCAGCAGTCAAGGGGGGAGGGCTGGGGCCAACGTCCTGACTTTC. The chain couples TRBV6-6 to TRBJ2-6; D possibly corresponds to TRBD2 (7 bases). The germline gives CDR1 MNHNY, CDR2 SVGAGI (reference sequence). CDR3 length: 16 amino acids. V was shortened by 5 bases and J by 2 bases, with 13 bases between the two germline ends.

The rearrangement joins TRBV7-9 to TRBJ1-5; 11 nucleotides align to TRBD1. Per the germline V gene, CDR1 is SEHNR and CDR2 is FQNEAQ (reference sequence). This CDR3 is 16 amino acids long. The trim removed 5 bases at V and 5 bases at J, leaving 8 bases unmatched. CDR3 sequence: CASSPPGTGGHQPQHF. CDR3 nucleotide sequence: TGTGCCAGCAGCCCCCCCGGGACAGGGGGGCATCAGCCCCAGCATTTT.

The gene calls are TRBV27 and TRBJ2-3; perhaps TRBD2 as D (5 bases). CDR1 and CDR2 from the germline V gene are MNHEY and SMNVEV (reference sequence). V dropped 8 bases and J dropped 3 bases, with 12 bases sitting between them. The CDR3 sequence is 13 residues long. CDR3 nucleotide sequence: TGTGCCAGCTCTGGAGGAGATACAGATACGCAGTATTTT. It is translated as CASSGGDTDTQYF.

The V gene is TRBV7-2, the J gene TRBJ2-1, with TRBD1 as a possible D gene (5 bases). Trimming cost V 2 bases and J 8 bases, with 19 bases left between them. Germline assignment: CDR1 SGHTA and CDR2 FQGNSA. The CDR3 is made up of 16 amino acids. CDR3 DNA sequence: TGTGCCAGCAGCTTAAGAGTGGCAGGGCTGGGCGATGAGCAGTTCTTC. Protein product: CASSLRVAGLGDEQFF.

V usage is TRBV2 and J usage is TRBJ2-7; D tentatively reads TRBD1 or TRBD2 (5 bases each). This CDR3 is built from 13 residues. Germline V gene sequence: CDR1 SNHLY, CDR2 FYNNEI. The V end was cut by 6 bases, the J end by 0 bases, with 9 bases between. The CDR3, as DNA: TGTGCCAGCAGATGGGACGTCTCCTACGAGCAGTACTTC. This gives the protein CASRWDVSYEQYF.